The clone carrying this T cell receptor (beta chain) has just a few counts. The sample is drawn from a study of cytomegalovirus exposure and HLA in healthy donors. The PCR contained 60 Vbeta and 13 Jbeta primers. The protocol was immunoSEQ multiplex PCR, while the TCRdb copy is restricted to in-frame clones and leaves out a portion. The table records some 140,000 clones, under 85% of them present only once. V gave up 4 bases and J gave up 2 bases, with 9 bases separating them. The CDR3 is 13 residues long. CDR1 is SGHRS and CDR2 is YFSETQ in the germline V gene. The chain links TRBV5-1 to TRBJ1-2; D remains unclear. This TCR was recovered from a man aged 18-30 years in good health and CMV-seronegative. Sequencing input: PBMCs. CDR3 amino acids: CASSLTSNYGYTF. For the CDR3, the DNA is TGCGCCAGCAGCCTAACGTCGAACTATGGCTACACCTTC.